Listed here are 13 T cell receptor beta chains from one sample, sequenced in a study of blood T cell repertoires in COVID-19. Sequencing used immunoSEQ multiplex PCR; TCRdb keeps in-frame clones, though not all of them. The data show roughly 280,000 clones, 84% seen once. Source material: peripheral blood. These receptor sequences come from a man between 60 and 70 years old with acute or convalescent COVID-19.

The V gene is TRBV7-3, the J gene TRBJ2-6; a weak D match, TRBD2 (6 bases). Germline V CDR1 and CDR2: SGHTA, FQGTGA. CDR3 size: 16 residues. V was trimmed by 2 bases and J by 2 bases, leaving 10 bases between them. The CDR3 DNA reads TGTGCCAGCAGCTTAGGGGCGGGGACTGGGGCCAACGTCCTGACTTTC. It encodes CASSLGAGTGANVLTF.

The V gene is TRBV30, the J gene TRBJ1-2; TRBD1 matches at 9 bases. J was trimmed by 4 bases and V by 3 bases; bases with no gene match: 6. CDR1 and CDR2 from the germline V gene are GTSNPN and SVGIG (reference sequence). This CDR3 comprises 14 residues. The CDR3 sequence is CAWSLGTGSYGYTF. In DNA form, the CDR3 reads TGTGCCTGGAGCCTCGGGACAGGGAGCTATGGCTACACCTTC.

The gene calls are TRBV30 and TRBJ1-5; D is possibly TRBD1 (5 bases). This CDR3 has 15 residues. V gave up 0 bases and J gave up 1 base, with 10 bases separating them. In germline, CDR1 is GTSNPN, CDR2 SVGIG (reference sequence). The CDR3 loop is CAWSVLGASNQPQHF. Here the CDR3 DNA reads TGTGCCTGGAGTGTACTTGGGGCGAGCAATCAGCCCCAGCATTTT.

This chain connects TRBV5-1 to TRBJ2-7; TRBD1 matches at 8 bases. V lost 3 bases and J lost 1; bases outside the gene matches: 6. This CDR3 has 15 amino acids. Germline CDR1 SGHRS, CDR2 YFSETQ. The CDR3 is CASSYGGTGSYEQYF. CDR3 in DNA: TGCGCCAGCAGCTACGGAGGGACAGGTTCCTACGAGCAGTACTTC.

The chain has TRBV6-5 and TRBJ1-4; possible D gene TRBD1, 5 bases. CDR3 length equals 15 residues. The germline V and J ends were trimmed by 2 bases and 5 bases, with 12 bases remaining between them. CDR1 and CDR2 (germline): MNHEY, SVGAGI. This CDR3 is CASSYRQGGNEKLFF. The DNA of the CDR3 is TGTGCCAGCAGTTACAGGCAGGGTGGGAATGAAAAACTGTTTTTT.

The chain combines TRBV27 with TRBJ2-7; D perhaps matches TRBD1 (6 bases). Trimming took off 4 bases at V and 3 bases at J, with 16 bases between the two ends. From germline, CDR1 is MNHEY and CDR2 SMNVEV (reference sequence). The CDR3 consists of 15 residues. For the CDR3, the DNA is TGTGCCAGCAGTTCCTCCCCCGGGACAATCTACGAGCAGTACTTC. Its protein is CASSSSPGTIYEQYF.

This rearrangement joins TRBV6-5 to TRBJ2-1; 7 bases map to TRBD2. Germline V gives CDR1 MNHEY, CDR2 SVGAGI. The length of the CDR3 is 15 residues. Losses at the gene ends were 6 bases for V and 8 bases for J; bases not matched to a gene: 13. The CDR3: CASSGYRKREHEQFF. In DNA form, the CDR3 reads TGTGCCAGCAGCGGGTACAGAAAGCGGGAACATGAGCAGTTCTTC.

The chain combines TRBV28 with TRBJ2-2; 10 positions match TRBD2. With V trimmed by 11 bases and J by 7 bases, 10 bases remained unmatched. The germline V gene has CDR1 MDHEN and CDR2 SYDVKM. The CDR3 length is 14 residues. The CDR3 loop reads CACEREGLNGELFF. The CDR3 DNA sequence: TGTGCCTGTGAGCGGGAGGGCCTTAACGGGGAGCTGTTTTTT.

This clone was found once. The chain couples TRBV4-1 to TRBJ2-1; a weak D match, TRBD2 (6 bases). Germline V lookup: CDR1 MGHRA, CDR2 YSYEKL. Trimming took off 2 bases at V and 6 bases at J, with 14 bases between the two ends. CDR3 length: 15 amino acids. The CDR3 loop reads CASSQMRDRGNEQFF. The CDR3 DNA reads as TGCGCCAGCAGCCAAATGCGGGATAGAGGCAATGAGCAGTTCTTC.

V gene TRBV29-1 combines with J gene TRBJ2-7, with 10 bases matching TRBD1. The CDR3 is made up of 14 amino acids. Germline CDR1 SQVTM, CDR2 ANQGSEA. The V segment lost 3 bases and the J segment 6 bases; nucleotides outside the gene matches: 8. CDR3 region: CSVEIGTGVGEQYF. The CDR3 nucleotides are TGCAGCGTTGAGATCGGGACAGGGGTAGGCGAGCAGTACTTC.

V gene TRBV28 combines with J gene TRBJ1-5, with TRBD1 matching over 8 bases. V lost 7 bases to trimming and J lost 4 bases; unmatched junction nucleotides: 12. This CDR3 is built from 16 residues. Germline CDR1 reads MDHEN; CDR2 reads SYDVKM. In DNA form, the CDR3 reads TGTGCCAGCACCACCGTCGGGACAGGATTGAATCAGCCCCAGCATTTT. This translates into CASTTVGTGLNQPQHF.

The V and J genes are TRBV2 and TRBJ1-5; perhaps TRBD1 as D (5 bases). From germline, CDR1 is SNHLY and CDR2 FYNNEI. Trimming shortened V by 11 bases and J by 3 bases, and 14 bases separated the two germline ends. CDR3 length: 13 residues. The CDR3 nucleotides are TGTGCCGTGACAGAGCACTCCAATCAGCCCCAGCATTTT. This gives the protein CAVTEHSNQPQHF.

In this sample, this clone turned up once. V gene TRBV4-3 combines with J gene TRBJ2-7; 8 bases map to TRBD2. The V gene's germline CDR1 is LGHNA and CDR2 YSLEER. The J segment lost 2 bases and the V segment lost 0 bases, leaving 6 bases of the junction unmatched. This CDR3 is 16 amino acids long. In DNA, the CDR3 is TGCGCCAGCAGCCAAGAACCCGGGAGGGCCACCTACGAGCAGTACTTC. Residues: CASSQEPGRATYEQYF.